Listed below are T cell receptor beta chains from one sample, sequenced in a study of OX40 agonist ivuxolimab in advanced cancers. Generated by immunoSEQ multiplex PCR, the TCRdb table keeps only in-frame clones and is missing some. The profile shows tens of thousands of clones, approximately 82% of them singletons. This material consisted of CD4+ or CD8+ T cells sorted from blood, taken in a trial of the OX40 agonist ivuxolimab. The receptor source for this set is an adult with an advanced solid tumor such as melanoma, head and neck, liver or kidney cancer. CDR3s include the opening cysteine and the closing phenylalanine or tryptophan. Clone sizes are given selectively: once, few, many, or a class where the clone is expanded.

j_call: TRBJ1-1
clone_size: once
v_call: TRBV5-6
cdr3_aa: CASSLVGVDTEAFF

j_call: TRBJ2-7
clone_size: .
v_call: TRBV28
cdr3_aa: CASSSHGGETYEQYF

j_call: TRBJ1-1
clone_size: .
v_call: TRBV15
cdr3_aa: CATSRDTEAFF

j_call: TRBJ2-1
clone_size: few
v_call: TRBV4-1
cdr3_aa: CASSDRTSGGAANEQFF

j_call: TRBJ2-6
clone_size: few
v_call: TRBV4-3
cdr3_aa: CASSQAYGTSSGANVLTF

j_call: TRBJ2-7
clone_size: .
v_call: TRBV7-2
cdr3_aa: CASSSGQQGAREQYF

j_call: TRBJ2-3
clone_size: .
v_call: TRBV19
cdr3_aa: CASGRTSGSDTQYF

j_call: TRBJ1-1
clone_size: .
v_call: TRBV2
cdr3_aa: CASSFKGASTEAFF

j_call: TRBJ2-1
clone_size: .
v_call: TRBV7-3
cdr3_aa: CASSSSTGNEQFF

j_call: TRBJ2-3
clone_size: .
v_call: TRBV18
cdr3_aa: CASSPPNRGDTQYF

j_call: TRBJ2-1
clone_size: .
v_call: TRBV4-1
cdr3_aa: CASRTGTGLGNEQFF

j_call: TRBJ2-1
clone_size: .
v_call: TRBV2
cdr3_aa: CASSEIPKGGNEQFF

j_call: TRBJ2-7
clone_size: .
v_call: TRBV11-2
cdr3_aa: CASSLETGSSYEQYF

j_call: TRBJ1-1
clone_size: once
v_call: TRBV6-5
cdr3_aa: CASSRTVGTEAFF

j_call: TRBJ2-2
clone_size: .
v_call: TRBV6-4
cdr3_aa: CASSVREGAGELFF